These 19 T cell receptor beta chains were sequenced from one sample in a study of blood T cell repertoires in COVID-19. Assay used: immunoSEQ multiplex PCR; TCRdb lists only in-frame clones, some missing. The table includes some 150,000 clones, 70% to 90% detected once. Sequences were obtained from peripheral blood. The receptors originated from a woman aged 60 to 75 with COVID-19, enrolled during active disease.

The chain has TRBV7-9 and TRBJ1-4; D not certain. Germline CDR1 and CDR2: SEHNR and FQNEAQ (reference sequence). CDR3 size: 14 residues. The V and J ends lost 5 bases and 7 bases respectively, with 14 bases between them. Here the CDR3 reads CASSPRGSPEKLFF. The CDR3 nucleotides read TGTGCCAGCAGCCCACGAGGGTCTCCTGAAAAACTGTTTTTT.

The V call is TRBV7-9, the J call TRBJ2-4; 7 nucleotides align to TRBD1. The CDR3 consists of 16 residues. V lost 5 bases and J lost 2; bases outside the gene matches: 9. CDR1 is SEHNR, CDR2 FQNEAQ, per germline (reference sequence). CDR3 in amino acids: CASSQSTGRTKNIQYF. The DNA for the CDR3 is TGTGCCAGCAGCCAGTCGACAGGGCGGACCAAAAACATTCAGTACTTC.

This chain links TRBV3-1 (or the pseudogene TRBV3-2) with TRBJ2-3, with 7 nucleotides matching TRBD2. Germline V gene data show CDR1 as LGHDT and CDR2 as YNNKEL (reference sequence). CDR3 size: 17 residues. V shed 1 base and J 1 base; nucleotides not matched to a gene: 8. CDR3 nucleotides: TGTGCCAGCAGCCAAGCCGGGGGGTTGCTCGGCACAGATACGCAGTATTTT. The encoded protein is CASSQAGGLLGTDTQYF.

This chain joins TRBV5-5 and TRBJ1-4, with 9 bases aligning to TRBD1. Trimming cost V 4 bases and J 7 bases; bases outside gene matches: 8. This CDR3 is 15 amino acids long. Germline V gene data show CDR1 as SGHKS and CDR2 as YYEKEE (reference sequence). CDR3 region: CASSPDEDRGEKLFF. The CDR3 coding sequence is TGTGCCAGCAGCCCGGACGAGGACAGGGGTGAAAAACTGTTTTTT.

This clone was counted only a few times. CDR3: CASSRTSGEIYEQYF. CDR3 sequence (DNA): TGTGCCAGCAGCCGGACTAGCGGGGAGATATACGAGCAGTACTTC. This chain connects TRBV3-1 (or the pseudogene TRBV3-2) to TRBJ2-7; 12 bases map to TRBD2. The CDR3 has 15 amino acids. The germline V gene encodes CDR1 LGHDT and CDR2 YNNKEL (reference sequence). J was trimmed by 4 bases and V by 4 bases; bases with no gene match: 5.

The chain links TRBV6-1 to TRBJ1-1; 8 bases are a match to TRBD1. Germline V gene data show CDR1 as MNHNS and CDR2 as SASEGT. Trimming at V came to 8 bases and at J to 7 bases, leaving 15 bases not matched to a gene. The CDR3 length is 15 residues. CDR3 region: CASCLSQGAVGEAFF. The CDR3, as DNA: TGTGCCAGCTGCCTCAGCCAGGGGGCGGTGGGTGAAGCTTTCTTT.

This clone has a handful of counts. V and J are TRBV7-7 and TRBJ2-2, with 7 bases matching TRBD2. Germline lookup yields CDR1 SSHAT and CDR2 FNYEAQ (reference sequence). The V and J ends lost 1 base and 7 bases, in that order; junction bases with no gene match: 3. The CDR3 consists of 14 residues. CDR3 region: CASSLDSGHGELFF. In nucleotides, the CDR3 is TGTGCCAGCAGCTTAGATAGCGGGCACGGGGAGCTGTTTTTT.

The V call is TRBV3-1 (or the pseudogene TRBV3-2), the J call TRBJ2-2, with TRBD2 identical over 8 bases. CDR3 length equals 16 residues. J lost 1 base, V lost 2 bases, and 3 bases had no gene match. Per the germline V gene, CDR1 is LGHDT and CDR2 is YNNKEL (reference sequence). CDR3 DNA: TGTGCCAGCAGCCAACGGAGCGGGGGGAACACCGGGGAGCTGTTTTTT. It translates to CASSQRSGGNTGELFF.

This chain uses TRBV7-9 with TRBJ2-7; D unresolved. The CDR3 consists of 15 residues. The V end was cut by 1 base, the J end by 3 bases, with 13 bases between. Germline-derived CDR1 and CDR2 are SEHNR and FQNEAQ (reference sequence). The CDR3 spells CASSLVHSTSYEQYF. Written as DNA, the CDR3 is TGTGCCAGCAGCTTAGTCCACAGCACCAGCTACGAGCAGTACTTC. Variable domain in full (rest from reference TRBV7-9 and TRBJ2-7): DTGVSQNPRHKITKRGQNVTFRCDPISEHNRLYWYRQTLGQGPEFLTYFQNEAQLEKSRLLSDRFSAERPKGSFSTLEIQRTEQGDSAMYLCASSLVHSTSYEQYFGPGTRLTVT.

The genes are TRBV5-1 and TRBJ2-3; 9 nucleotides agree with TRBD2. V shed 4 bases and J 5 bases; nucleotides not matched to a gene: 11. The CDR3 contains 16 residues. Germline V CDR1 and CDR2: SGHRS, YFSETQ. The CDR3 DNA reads TGCGCCAGCAGCGCCCCTGCGGGGGGGAAGATAGATACGCAGTATTTT. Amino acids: CASSAPAGGKIDTQYF.

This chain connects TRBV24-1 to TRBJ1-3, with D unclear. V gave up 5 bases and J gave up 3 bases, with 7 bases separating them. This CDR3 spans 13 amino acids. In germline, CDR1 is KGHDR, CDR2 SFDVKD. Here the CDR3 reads CATSARVGNTIYF. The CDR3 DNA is TGTGCCACCAGTGCGCGAGTTGGAAACACCATATATTTT.

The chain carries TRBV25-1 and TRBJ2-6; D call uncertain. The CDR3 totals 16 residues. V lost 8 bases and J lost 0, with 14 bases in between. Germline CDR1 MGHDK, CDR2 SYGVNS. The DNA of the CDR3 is TGTGCCAGCCAAACTTCTCTTAGCTCTGGGGCCAACGTCCTGACTTTC. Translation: CASQTSLSSGANVLTF.

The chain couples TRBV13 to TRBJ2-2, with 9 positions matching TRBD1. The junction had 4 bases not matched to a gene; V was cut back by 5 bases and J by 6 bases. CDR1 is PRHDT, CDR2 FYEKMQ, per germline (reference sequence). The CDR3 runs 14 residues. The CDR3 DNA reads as TGTGCCAGCAGCCCCCGACAGGGGGCCGGGGAGCTGTTTTTT. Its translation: CASSPRQGAGELFF. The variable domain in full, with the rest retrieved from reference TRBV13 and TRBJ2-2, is AAGVIQSPRHLIKEKRETATLKCYPIPRHDTVYWYQQGPGQDPQFLISFYEKMQSDKGSIPDRFSAQQFSDYHSELNMSSLELGDSALYFCASSPRQGAGELFFGEGSRLTVL.

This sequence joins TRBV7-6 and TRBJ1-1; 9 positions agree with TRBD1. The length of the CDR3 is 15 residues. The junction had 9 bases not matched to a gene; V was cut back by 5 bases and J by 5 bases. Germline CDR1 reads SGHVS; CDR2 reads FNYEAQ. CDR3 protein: CASSPGQGLGTEAFF. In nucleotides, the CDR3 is TGTGCCAGCAGCCCCGGACAGGGGCTGGGGACTGAAGCTTTCTTT.

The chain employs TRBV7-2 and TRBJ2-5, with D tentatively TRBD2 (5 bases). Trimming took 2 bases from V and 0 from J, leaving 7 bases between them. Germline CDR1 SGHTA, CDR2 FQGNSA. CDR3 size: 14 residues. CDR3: CASSLPGNQETQYF. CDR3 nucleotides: TGTGCCAGCAGCTTACCGGGGAACCAAGAGACCCAGTACTTC.

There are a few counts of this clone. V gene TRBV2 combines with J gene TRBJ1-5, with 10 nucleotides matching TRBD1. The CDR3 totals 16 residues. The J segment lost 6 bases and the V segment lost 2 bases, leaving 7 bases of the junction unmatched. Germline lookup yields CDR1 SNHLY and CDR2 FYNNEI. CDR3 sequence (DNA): TGTGCCAGCAGTGAATGGGGGACAGGGGTGGGTCAGCCCCAGCATTTT. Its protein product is CASSEWGTGVGQPQHF.

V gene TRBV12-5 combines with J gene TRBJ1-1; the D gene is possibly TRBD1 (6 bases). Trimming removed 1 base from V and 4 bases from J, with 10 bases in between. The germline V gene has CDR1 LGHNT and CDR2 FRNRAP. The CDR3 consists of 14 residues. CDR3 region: CASGLGPGVTEAFF. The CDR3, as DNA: TGTGCTAGTGGTTTGGGGCCAGGGGTCACTGAAGCTTTCTTT.

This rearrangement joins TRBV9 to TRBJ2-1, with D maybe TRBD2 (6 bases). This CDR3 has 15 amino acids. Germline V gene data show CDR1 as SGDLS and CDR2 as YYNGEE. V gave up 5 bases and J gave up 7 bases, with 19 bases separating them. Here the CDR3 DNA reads TGTGCCAGCAGTCCGGGTGGGGGGAGTCGAAATGAGCAGTTCTTC. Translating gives CASSPGGGSRNEQFF.

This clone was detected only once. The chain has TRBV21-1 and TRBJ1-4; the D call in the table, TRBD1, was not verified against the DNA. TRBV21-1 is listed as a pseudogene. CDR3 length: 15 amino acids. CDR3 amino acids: CASSKLCWGWEKLFF. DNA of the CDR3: TGTGCCAGCAGCAAACTTTGTTGGGGCTGGGAAAAACTGTTTTTT.